This TCR beta chain was documented in a study of Ad26.COV2.S vaccination and SARS-CoV-2 variants. Study conclusions and caveats: Reported findings describe substantial breadth in spike-specific CD8+ and CD4+ T cell responses following vaccination. Vaccinated and placebo-treated recipients had similar non-spike TCR breadth.

CDR3 size: 15 residues. V shed 1 base and J shed 1 base, with 10 bases lying between them. Germline V gene sequence: CDR1 MNHNS, CDR2 SASEGT. This sample's treatment: about 20 received Ad26.COV2.S at low or high dose, single or two shots; about 5 received placebo; per-sample allocation not given. On day 63 after the first injection, vaccine and placebo recipients gave samples. Boston provided a donor who was an adult aged 18-55 years. An Ad26 vector carrying the Wuhan-strain SARS-CoV-2 spike served as the vaccine. Generated by immunoSEQ multiplex PCR, the TCRdb table keeps only in-frame clones and is missing some. The sample yields some 300,000 clones, 86% seen once. This clone showed up just a few times. Antigen specificity is unknown.

The TCR sequence derives from a person aged 18-60 years who received the Ad26.COV2.S COVID-19 vaccine or a placebo. The sample in question was peripheral blood, obtained in a trial of Ad26.COV2.S vaccine versus placebo. V is TRBV6-1 and J is TRBJ1-1; the D gene is possibly TRBD1 (5 bases). The CDR3 DNA reads as TGTGCCAGCAGTGAAGATGACAGACCGAACACTGAAGCTTTCTTT. It specifies CASSEDDRPNTEAFF.